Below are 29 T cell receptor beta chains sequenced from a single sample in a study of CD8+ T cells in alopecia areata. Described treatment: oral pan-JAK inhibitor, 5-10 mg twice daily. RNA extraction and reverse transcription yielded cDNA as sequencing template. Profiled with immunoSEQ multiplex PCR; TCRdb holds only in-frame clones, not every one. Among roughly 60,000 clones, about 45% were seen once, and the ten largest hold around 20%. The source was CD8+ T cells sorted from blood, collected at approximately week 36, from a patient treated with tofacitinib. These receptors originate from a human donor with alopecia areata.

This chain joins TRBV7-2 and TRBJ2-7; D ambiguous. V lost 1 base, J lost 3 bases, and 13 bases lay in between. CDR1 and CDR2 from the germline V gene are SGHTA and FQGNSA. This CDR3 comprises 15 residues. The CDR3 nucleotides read TGTGCCAGCAGCTTAGGGGCGAATTATCTCTACGAGCAGTACTTC. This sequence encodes CASSLGANYLYEQYF.

CDR3 region: CASSEGQGDTEAFF. CDR3 in DNA: TGTGCCAGCAGCGAGGGACAAGGAGACACTGAAGCTTTCTTT. This chain connects TRBV5-4 to TRBJ1-1, with D possibly being TRBD1 (6 bases). CDR3 length: 14 amino acids. Trimming stripped 4 bases from V and 3 bases from J, with 13 bases between. Germline-derived CDR1 and CDR2 are SGHNT and YYREEE (reference sequence).

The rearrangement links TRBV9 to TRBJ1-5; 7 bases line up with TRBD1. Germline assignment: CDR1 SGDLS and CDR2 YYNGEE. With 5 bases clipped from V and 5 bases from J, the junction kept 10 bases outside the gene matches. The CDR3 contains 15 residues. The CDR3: CASSQQGRPDQPQHF. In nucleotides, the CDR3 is TGTGCCAGCAGTCAACAGGGGAGGCCGGATCAGCCCCAGCATTTT.

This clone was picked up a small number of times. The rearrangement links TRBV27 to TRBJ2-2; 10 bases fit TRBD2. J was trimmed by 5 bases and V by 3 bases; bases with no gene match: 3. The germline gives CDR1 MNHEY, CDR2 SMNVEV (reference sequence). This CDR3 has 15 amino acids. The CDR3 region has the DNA TGTGCCAGCAGTTTGGGAGCGGGAGGGACCGGGGAGCTGTTTTTT. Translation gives CASSLGAGGTGELFF.

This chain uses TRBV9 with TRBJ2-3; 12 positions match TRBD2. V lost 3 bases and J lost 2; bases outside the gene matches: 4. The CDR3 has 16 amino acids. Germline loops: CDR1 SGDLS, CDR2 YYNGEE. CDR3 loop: CASSDRLAGATDTQYF. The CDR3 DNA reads TGTGCCAGCAGCGACCGACTAGCGGGAGCCACAGATACGCAGTATTTT.

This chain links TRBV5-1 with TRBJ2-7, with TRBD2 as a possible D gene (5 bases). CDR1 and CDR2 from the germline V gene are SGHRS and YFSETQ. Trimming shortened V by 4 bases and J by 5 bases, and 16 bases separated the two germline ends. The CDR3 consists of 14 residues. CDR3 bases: TGCGCCAGCAGCATAGCACGGGTCGGGGACGAGCAGTACTTC. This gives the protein CASSIARVGDEQYF.

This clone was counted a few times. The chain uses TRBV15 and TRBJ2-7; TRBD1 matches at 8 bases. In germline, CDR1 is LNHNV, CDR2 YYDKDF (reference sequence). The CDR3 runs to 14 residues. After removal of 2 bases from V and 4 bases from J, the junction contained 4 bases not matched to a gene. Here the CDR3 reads CATSRQGAWYEQYF. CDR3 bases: TGTGCCACCAGCAGACAGGGGGCTTGGTACGAGCAGTACTTC.

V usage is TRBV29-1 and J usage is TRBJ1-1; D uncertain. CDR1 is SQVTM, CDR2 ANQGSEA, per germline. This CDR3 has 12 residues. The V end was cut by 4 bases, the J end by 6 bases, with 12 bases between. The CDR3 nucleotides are TGCAGCGTTGTTTTAGGGCGCGCTGAAGCTTTCTTT. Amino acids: CSVVLGRAEAFF.

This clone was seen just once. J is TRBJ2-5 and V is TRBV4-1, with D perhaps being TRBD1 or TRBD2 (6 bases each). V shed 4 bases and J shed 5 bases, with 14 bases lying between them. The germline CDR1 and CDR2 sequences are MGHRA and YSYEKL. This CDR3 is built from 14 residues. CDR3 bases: TGCGCCAGCAGCCCCCGAGGAGGGGGGGAGACCCAGTACTTC. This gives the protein CASSPRGGGETQYF.

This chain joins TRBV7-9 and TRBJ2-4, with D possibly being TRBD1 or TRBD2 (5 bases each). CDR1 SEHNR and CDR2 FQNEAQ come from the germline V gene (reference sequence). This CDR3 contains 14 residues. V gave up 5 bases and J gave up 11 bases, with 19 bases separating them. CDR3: CASSPGVGEKLQYF. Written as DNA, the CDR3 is TGTGCCAGCAGCCCCGGCGTGGGGGAGAAGCTTCAGTACTTC.

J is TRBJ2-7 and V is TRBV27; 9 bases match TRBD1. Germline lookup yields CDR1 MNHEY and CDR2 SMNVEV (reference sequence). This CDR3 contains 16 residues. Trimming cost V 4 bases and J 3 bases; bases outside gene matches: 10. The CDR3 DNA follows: TGTGCCAGCAGTTCCTTTAGGACAGGGGACCACTACGAGCAGTACTTC. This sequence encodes CASSSFRTGDHYEQYF.

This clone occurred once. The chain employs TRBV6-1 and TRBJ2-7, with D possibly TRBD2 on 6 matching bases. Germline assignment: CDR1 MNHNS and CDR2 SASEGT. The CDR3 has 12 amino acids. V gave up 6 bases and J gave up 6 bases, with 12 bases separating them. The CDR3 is CASSGSRSEQYF. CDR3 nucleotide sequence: TGTGCCAGCAGCGGGAGTAGATCCGAGCAGTACTTC.

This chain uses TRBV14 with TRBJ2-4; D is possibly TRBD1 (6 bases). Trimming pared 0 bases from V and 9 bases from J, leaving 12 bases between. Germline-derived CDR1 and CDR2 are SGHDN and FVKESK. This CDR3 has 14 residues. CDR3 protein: CASSQERGRGIQYF. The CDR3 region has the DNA TGTGCCAGCAGCCAAGAAAGGGGCAGGGGCATTCAGTACTTC.

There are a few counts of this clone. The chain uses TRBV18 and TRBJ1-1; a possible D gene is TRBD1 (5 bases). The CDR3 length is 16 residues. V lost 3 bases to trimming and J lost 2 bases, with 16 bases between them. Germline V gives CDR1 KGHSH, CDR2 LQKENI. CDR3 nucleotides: TGTGCCAGCTCACCTACCGACAGCCGAACCAACACTGAAGCTTTCTTT. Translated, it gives CASSPTDSRTNTEAFF.

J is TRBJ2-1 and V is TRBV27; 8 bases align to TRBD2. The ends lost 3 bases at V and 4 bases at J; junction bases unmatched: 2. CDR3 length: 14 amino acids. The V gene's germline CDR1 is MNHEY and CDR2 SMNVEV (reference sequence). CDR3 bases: TGTGCCAGCAGTTTCACTAGCGGATACAATGAGCAGTTCTTC. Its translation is CASSFTSGYNEQFF.

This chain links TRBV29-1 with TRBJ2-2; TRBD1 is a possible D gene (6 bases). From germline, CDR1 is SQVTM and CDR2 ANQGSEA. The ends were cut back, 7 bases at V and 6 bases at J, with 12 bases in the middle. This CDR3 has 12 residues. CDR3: CSGLQGAGELFF. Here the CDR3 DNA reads TGCAGCGGGTTACAGGGCGCCGGGGAGCTGTTTTTT.

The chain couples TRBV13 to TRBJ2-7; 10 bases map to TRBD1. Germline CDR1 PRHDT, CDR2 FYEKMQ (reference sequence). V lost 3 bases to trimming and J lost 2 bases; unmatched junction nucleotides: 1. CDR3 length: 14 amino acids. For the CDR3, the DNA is TGTGCCAGCAGCTTCGGGACAGGGGCCTACGAGCAGTACTTC. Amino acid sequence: CASSFGTGAYEQYF.

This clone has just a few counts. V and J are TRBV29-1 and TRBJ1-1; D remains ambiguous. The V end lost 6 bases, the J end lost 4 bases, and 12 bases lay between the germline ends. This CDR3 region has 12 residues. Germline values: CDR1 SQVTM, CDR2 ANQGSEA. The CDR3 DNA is TGCAGCGTCCTTGCGGGATCCACTGAAGCTTTCTTT. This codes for CSVLAGSTEAFF.

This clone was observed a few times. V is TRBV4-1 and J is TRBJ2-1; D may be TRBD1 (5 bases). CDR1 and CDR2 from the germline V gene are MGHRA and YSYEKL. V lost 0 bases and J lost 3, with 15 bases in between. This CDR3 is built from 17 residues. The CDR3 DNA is TGCGCCAGCAGCCAAGATCAGGGAAAGGGGATCTACAATGAGCAGTTCTTC. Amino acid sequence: CASSQDQGKGIYNEQFF.

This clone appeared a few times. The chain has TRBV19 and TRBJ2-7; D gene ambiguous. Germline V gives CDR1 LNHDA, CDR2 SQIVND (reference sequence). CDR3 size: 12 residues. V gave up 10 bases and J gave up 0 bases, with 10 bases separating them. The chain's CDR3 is CATSPSSYEQYF. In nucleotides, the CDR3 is TGTGCCACCTCACCAAGCTCCTACGAGCAGTACTTC.

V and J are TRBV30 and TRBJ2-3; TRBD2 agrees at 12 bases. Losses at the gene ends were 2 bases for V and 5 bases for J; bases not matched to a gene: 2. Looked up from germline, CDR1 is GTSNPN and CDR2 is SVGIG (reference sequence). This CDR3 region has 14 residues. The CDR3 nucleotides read TGTGCCTGGAGTTGGACTAGCGGGATAGATACGCAGTATTTT. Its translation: CAWSWTSGIDTQYF.

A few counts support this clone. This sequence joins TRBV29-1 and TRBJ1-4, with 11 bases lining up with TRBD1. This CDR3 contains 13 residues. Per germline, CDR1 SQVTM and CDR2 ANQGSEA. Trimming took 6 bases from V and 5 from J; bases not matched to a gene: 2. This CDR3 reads CSVGDRGNEKLFF. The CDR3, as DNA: TGCAGCGTCGGGGACAGGGGGAATGAAAAACTGTTTTTT.

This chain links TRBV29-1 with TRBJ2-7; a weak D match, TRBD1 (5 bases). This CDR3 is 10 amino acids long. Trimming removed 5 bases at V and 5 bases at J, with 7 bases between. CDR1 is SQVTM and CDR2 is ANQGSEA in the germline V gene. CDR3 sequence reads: CSVLGDEQYF. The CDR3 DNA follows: TGCAGCGTTCTAGGGGACGAGCAGTACTTC.

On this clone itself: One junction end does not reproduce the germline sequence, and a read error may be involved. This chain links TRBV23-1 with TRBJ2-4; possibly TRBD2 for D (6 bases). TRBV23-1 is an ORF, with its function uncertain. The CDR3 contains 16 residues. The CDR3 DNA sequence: TGCGCCAGCAGCCAATCCGGGGGACTAGCCAAAAACATTCAGTACTTC. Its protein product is CASSQSGGLAKNIQYF.

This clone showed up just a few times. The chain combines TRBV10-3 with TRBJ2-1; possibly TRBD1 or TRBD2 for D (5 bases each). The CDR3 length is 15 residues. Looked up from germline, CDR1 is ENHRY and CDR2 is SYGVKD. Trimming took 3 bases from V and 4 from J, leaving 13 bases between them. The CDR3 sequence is CAISDPPGPYNEQFF. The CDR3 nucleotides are TGTGCCATCAGTGATCCCCCGGGGCCATACAATGAGCAGTTCTTC.

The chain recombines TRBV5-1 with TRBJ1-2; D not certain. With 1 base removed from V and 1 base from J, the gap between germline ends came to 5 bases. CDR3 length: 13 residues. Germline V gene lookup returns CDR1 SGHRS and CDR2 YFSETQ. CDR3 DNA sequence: TGCGCCAGCAGCTTGCGGGGTAACTATGGCTACACCTTC. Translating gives CASSLRGNYGYTF.

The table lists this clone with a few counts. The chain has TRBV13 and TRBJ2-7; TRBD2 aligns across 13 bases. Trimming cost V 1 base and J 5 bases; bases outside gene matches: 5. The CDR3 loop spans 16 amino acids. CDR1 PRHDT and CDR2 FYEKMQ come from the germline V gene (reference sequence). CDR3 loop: CASSLATSGRAHEQYF. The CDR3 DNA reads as TGTGCCAGCAGCTTAGCTACTAGCGGGAGGGCCCACGAGCAGTACTTC. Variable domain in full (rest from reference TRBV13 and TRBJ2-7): AAGVIQSPRHLIKEKRETATLKCYPIPRHDTVYWYQQGPGQDPQFLISFYEKMQSDKGSIPDRFSAQQFSDYHSELNMSSLELGDSALYFCASSLATSGRAHEQYFGPGTRLTVT.

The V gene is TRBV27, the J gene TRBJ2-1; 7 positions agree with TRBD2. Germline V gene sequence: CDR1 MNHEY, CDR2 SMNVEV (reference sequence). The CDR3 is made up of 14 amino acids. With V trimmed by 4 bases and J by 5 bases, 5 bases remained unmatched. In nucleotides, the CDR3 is TGTGCCAGCAGTTCTCCCGGACTAGACAATGAGCAGTTCTTC. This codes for CASSSPGLDNEQFF.

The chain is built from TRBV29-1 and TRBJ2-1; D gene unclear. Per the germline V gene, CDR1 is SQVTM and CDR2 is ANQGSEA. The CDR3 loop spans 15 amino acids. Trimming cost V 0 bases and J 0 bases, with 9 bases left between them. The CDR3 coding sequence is TGCAGCGTTGAAGACCGGGCCCGCTCCTACAATGAGCAGTTCTTC. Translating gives CSVEDRARSYNEQFF.